This T cell receptor beta chain was profiled in a study of T cell changes during pregnancy in multiple sclerosis. The V segment lost 7 bases and the J segment 1 base; nucleotides outside the gene matches: 6. Looked up from germline, CDR1 is SGHRS and CDR2 is YFSETQ. This CDR3 region has 15 residues. The protocol was immunoSEQ multiplex PCR, while the TCRdb copy is restricted to in-frame clones and leaves out a portion. The table lists fewer than 45,000 clones, 91% of them singletons, with less than 0.5% in the top ten. The sequencing here drew on CD4+ T cells from peripheral blood mononuclear cells, taken in the third trimester of pregnancy. The V gene is TRBV5-1, the J gene TRBJ2-5; 11 nucleotides align to TRBD2. This TCR was recovered from a female donor in good health, enrolled as a control in a pregnancy study. CDR3 region: CASGLAGGSQETQYF. DNA of the CDR3: TGCGCCAGCGGGCTAGCGGGGGGAAGCCAAGAGACCCAGTACTTC.